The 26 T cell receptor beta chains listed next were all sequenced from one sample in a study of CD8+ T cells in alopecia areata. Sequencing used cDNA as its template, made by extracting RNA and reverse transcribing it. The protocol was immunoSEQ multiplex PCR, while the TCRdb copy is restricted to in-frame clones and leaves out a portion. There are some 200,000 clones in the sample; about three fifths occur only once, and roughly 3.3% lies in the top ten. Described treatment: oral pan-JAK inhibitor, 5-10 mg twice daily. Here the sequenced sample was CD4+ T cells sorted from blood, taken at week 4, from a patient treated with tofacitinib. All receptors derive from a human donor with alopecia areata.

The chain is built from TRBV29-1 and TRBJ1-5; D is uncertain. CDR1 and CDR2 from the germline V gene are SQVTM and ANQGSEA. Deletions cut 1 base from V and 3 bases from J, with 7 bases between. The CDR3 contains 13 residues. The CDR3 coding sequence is TGCAGCGTTGAAGTGGAGAACAATCAGCCCCAGCATTTT. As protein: CSVEVENNQPQHF.

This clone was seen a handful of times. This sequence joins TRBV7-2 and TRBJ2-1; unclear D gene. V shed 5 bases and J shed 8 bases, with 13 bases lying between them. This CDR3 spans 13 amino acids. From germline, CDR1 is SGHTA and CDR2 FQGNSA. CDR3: CASSPTYGYEQFF. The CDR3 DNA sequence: TGTGCCAGCAGCCCGACCTATGGCTATGAGCAGTTCTTC.

This CDR3 is CASSDARQEETQYF. CDR3 coding DNA: TGTGCCAGCAGTGACGCTCGACAGGAAGAGACCCAGTACTTC. The chain recombines TRBV25-1 with TRBJ2-5, with a possible D match to TRBD1 (6 bases). V lost 3 bases and J 3 bases, leaving 11 bases between the germline ends. The germline CDR1 and CDR2 sequences are MGHDK and SYGVNS. The CDR3 sequence is 14 residues long.

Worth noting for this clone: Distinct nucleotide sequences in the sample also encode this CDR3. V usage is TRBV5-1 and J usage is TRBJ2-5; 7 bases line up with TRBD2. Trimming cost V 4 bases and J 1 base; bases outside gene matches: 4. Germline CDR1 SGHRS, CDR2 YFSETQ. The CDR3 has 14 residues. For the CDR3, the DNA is TGCGCCAGCAGCAGCGGGACTGCCCAAGAGACCCAGTACTTC. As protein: CASSSGTAQETQYF.

The CDR3 bases are TGTGCCAGCAGTCGACAGGGCATGGACGAGCAGTACTTC. Its translation is CASSRQGMDEQYF. V and J are TRBV6-5 and TRBJ2-7; 7 positions agree with TRBD1. Germline V gene sequence: CDR1 MNHEY, CDR2 SVGAGI. The V and J ends lost 5 bases and 5 bases, in that order; junction bases with no gene match: 6. The CDR3 spans 13 residues.

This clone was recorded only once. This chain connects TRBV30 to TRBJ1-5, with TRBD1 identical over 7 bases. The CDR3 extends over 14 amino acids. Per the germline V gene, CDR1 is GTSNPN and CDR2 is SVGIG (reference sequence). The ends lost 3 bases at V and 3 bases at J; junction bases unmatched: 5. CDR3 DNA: TGTGCCTGGAGCAGCGGGACAGACAATCAGCCCCAGCATTTT. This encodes CAWSSGTDNQPQHF.

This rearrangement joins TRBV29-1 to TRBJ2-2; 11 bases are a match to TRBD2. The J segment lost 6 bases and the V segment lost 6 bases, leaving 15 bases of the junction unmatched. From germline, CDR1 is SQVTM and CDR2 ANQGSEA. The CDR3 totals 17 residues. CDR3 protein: CSVRSASGGSRAGELFF. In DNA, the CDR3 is TGCAGCGTACGATCGGCTAGCGGGGGGAGCCGGGCCGGGGAGCTGTTTTTT.

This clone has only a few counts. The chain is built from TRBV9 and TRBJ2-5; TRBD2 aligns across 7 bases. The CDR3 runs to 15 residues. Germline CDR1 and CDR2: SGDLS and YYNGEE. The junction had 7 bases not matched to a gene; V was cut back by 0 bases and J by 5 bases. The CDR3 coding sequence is TGTGCCAGCAGCGTAGGGGCGAGGGAGGGGGAGACCCAGTACTTC. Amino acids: CASSVGAREGETQYF.

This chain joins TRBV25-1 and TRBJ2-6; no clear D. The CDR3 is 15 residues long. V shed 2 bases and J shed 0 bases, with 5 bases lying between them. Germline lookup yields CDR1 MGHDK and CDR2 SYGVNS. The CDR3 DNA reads TGTGCCAGCAGTGAAGAGTACTCTGGGGCCAACGTCCTGACTTTC. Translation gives CASSEEYSGANVLTF.

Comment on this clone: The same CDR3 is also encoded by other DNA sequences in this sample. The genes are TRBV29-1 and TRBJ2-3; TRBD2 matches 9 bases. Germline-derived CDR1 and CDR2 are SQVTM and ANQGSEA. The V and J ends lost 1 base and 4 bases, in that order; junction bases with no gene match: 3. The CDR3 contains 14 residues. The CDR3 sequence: CSVEGGRGADTQYF. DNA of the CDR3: TGCAGCGTTGAAGGCGGGAGGGGAGCAGATACGCAGTATTTT.

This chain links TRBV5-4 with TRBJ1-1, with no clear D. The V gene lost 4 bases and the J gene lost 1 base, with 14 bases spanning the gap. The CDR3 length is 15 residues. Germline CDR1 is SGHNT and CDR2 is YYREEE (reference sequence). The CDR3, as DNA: TGTGCCAGCAGCCATCGAAAGGTTCCGAACACTGAAGCTTTCTTT. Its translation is CASSHRKVPNTEAFF.

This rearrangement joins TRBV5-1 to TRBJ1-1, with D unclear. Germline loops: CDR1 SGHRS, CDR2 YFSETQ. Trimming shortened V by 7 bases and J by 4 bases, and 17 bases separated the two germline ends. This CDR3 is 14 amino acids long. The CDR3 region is CASGPGQAGTEAFF. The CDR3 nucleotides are TGCGCCAGCGGGCCCGGGCAGGCGGGCACTGAAGCTTTCTTT.

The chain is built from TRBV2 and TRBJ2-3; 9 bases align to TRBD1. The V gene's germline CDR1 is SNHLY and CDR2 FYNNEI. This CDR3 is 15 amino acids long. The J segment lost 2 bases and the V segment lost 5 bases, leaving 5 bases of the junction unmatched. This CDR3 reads CASSLQGASTDTQYF. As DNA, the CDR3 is TGTGCCAGCAGTTTACAGGGGGCTTCCACAGATACGCAGTATTTT.

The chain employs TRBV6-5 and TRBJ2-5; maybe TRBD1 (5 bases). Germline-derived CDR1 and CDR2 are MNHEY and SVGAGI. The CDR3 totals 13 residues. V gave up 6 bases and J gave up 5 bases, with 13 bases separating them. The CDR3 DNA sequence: TGTGCCAGCAGACCAGACAAGGGGGAGACCCAGTACTTC. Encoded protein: CASRPDKGETQYF.

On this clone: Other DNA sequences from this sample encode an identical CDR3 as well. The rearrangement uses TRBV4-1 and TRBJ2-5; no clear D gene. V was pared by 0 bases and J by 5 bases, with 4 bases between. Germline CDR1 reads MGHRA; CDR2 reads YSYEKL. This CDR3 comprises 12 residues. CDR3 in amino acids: CASSQDRETQYF. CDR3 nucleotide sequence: TGCGCCAGCAGCCAAGATCGGGAGACCCAGTACTTC.

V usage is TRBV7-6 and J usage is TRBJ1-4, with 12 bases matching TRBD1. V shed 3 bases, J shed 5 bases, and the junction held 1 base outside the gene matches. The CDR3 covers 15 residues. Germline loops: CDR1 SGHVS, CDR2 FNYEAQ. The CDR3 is CASSLGQGANEKLFF. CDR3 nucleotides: TGTGCCAGCAGCTTGGGACAGGGGGCGAATGAAAAACTGTTTTTT.

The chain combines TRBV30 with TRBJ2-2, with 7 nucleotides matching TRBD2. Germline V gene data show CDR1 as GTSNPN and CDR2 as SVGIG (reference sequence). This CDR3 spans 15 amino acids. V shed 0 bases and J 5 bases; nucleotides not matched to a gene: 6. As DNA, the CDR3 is TGTGCCTGGAGTGTTGGGAGGGGTTATACCGGGGAGCTGTTTTTT. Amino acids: CAWSVGRGYTGELFF.

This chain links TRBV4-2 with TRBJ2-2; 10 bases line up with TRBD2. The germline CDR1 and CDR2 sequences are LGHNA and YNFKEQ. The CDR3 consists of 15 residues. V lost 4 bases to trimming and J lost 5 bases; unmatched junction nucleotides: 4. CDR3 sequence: CASSRERGGTGELFF. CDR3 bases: TGTGCCAGCAGCCGGGAGCGGGGGGGTACCGGGGAGCTGTTTTTT.

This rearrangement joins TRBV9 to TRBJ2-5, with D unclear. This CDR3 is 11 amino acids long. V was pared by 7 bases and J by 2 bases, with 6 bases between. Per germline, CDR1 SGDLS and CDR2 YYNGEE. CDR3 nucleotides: TGTGCCAGCGGTCTTCAAGAGACCCAGTACTTC. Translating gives CASGLQETQYF.

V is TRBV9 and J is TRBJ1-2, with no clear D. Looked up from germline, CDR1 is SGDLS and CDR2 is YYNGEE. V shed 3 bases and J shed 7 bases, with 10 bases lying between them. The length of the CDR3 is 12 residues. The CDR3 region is CASSGPGGGYTF. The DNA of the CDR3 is TGTGCCAGCAGCGGGCCCGGTGGTGGCTACACCTTC.

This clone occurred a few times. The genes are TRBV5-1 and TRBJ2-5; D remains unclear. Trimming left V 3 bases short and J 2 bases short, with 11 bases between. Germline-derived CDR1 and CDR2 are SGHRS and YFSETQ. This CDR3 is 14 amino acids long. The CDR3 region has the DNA TGCGCCAGCAGCTCCTCGGGCCTACAAGAGACCCAGTACTTC. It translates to CASSSSGLQETQYF.

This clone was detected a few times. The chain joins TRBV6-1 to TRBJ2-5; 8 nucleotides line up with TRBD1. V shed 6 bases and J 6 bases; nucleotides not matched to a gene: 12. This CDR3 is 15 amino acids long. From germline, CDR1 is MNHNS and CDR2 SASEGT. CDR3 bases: TGTGCCAGCAGGTTCGACAGGGGAACCGGGAAGACCCAGTACTTC. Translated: CASRFDRGTGKTQYF.

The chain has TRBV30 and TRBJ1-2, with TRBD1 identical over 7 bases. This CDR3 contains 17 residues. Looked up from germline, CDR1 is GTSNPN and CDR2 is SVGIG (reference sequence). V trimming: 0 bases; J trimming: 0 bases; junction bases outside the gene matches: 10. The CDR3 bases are TGTGCCTGGAGTGTATCCCCGCACAGGGGAGCTAACTATGGCTACACCTTC. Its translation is CAWSVSPHRGANYGYTF.

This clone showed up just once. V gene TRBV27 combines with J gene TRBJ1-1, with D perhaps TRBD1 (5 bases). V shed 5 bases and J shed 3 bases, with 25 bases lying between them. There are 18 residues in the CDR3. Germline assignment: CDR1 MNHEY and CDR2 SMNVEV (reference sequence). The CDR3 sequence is CASSVLPKGGRGDTEAFF. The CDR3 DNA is TGTGCCAGCAGTGTCCTACCCAAGGGAGGGCGGGGGGACACTGAAGCTTTCTTT.

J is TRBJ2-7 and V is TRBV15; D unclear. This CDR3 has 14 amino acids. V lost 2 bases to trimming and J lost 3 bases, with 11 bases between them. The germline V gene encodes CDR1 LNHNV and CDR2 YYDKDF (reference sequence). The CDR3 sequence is CATSRNTADYEQYF. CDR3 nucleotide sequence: TGTGCCACCAGCAGAAATACGGCAGACTACGAGCAGTACTTC. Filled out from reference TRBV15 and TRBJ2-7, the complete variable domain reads DAMVIQNPRYQVTQFGKPVTLSCSQTLNHNVMYWYQQKSSQAPKLLFHYYDKDFNNEADTPDNFQSRRPNTSFCFLDIRSPGLGDTAMYLCATSRNTADYEQYFGPGTRLTVT.

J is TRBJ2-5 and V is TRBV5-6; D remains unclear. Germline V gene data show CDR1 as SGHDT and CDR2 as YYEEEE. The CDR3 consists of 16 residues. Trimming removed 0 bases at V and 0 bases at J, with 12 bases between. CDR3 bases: TGTGCCAGCAGCTTGGTGGCGCGCTTTCACCAAGAGACCCAGTACTTC. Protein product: CASSLVARFHQETQYF.